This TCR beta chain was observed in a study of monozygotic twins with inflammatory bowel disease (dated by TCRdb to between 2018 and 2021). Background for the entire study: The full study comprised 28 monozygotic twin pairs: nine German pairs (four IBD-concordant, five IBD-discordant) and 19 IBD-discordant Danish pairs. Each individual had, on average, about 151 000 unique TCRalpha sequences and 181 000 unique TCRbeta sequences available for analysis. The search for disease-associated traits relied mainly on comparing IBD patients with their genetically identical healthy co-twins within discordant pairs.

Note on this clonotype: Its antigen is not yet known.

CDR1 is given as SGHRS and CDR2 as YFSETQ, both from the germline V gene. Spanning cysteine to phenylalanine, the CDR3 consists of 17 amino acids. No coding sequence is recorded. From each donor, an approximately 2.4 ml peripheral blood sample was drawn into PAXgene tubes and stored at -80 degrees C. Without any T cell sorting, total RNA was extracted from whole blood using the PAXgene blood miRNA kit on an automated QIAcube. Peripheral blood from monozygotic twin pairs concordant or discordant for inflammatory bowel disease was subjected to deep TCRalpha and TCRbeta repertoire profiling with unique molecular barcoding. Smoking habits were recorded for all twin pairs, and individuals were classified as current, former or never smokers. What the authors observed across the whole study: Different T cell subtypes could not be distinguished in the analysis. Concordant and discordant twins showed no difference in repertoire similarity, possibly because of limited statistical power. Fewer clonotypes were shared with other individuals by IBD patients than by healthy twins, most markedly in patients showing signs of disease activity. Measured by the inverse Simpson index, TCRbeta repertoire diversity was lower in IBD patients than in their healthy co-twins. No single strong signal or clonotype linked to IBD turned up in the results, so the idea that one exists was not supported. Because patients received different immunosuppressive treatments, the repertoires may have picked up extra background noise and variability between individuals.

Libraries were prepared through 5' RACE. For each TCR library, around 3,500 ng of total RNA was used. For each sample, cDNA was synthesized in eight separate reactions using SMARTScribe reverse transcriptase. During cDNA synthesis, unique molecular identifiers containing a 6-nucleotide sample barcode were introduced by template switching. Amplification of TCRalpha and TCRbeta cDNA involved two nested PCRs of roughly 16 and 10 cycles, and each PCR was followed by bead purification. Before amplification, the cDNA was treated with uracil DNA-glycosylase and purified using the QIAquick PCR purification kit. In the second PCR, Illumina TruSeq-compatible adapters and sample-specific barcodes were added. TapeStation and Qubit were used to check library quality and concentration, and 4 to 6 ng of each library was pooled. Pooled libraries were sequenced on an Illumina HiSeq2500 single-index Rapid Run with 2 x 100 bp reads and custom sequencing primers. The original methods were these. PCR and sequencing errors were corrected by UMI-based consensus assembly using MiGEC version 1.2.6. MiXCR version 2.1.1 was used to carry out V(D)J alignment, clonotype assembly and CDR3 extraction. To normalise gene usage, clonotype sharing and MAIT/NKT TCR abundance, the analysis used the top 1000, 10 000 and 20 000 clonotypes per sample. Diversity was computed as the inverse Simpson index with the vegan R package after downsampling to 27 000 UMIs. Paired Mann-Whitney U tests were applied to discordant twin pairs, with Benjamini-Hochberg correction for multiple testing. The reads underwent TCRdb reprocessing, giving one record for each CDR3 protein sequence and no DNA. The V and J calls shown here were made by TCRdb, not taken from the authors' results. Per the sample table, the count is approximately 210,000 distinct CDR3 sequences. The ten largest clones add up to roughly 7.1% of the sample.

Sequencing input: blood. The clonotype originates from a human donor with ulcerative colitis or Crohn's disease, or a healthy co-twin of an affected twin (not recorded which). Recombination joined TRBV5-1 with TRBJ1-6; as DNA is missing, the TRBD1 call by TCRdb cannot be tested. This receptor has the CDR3 CASSLRGASSYNSPLHF.